This TCR beta chain was obtained from a study of vaccination and CD4 T cells after COVID-19. In the study overall: Cultures that served as controls received a CEFX pool, an HIV-1 Nef pool, or no peptide.

Cultured CD4+ T cell DNA underwent sequencing with the Oncomine TCR Beta short-read assay. Genomic DNA was taken out of cultured CD4+ T cells by extraction. Via MiXCR, TCRdb re-called the PCR reads, giving one row per CDR3 protein. The sample shows over 8,500 distinct CDR3 sequences, roughly 45% of them seen only once. The treatment is: approximately 10-day PBMC culture with coronavirus spike peptide pools or control peptides (ViraFEST assay). After being plated at 1.5 million to 2 million per well, PBMCs were cultured with approximately 9.9 IU/ml IL-2 and approximately 10 ug/ml peptide pools. For this clonotype: The antigen is not known.

V was clipped by 7 bases and J by 6 bases; unmatched bases: 8. There are 12 residues in the CDR3. CDR1 and CDR2 (germline): DFQATT, SNEGSKA (reference sequence). The chain carries TRBV20-1 and TRBJ1-2; 7 positions agree with TRBD1. The receptor comes from a human donor who had recovered from COVID-19. The material sequenced was CD4+ T cells from blood, cultured in vitro. CDR3 coding DNA: TGCAGTGTCCAACAGGGGAGGGATGGCTACACCTTC. It codes for CSVQQGRDGYTF.